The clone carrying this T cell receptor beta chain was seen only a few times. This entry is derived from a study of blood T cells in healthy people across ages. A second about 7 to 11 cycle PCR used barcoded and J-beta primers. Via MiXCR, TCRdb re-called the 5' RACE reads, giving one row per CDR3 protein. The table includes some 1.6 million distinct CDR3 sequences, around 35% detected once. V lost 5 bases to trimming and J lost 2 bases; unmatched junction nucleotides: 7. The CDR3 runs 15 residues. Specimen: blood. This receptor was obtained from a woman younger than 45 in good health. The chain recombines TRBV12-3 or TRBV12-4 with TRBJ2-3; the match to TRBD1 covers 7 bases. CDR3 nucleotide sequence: TGTGCCAGCAGTGGCACAGGGGCCACCACAGATACGCAGTATTTT. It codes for CASSGTGATTDTQYF.